Given below is one T cell receptor (beta chain) in context. This sample is part of a study of blood T cell repertoires in COVID-19. Sequenced by immunoSEQ multiplex PCR; TCRdb stores in-frame clones only, minus some. The profile shows 150,000 to 200,000 clones, around nine tenths of them singletons. CDR1 is SEHNR and CDR2 is FQNEAQ in the germline V gene (reference sequence). The CDR3 has 15 amino acids. The ends were cut back, 4 bases at V and 8 bases at J, with 18 bases in the middle. Sequencing was carried out using peripheral blood. This sequence originates from a man in his 60s with active or convalescent COVID-19. This chain joins TRBV7-9 and TRBJ1-3; D gene ambiguous. CDR3 amino acids: CASSSDPSVPDTIYF. As DNA, the CDR3 is TGTGCCAGCAGCTCTGATCCCTCCGTTCCAGACACCATATATTTT.